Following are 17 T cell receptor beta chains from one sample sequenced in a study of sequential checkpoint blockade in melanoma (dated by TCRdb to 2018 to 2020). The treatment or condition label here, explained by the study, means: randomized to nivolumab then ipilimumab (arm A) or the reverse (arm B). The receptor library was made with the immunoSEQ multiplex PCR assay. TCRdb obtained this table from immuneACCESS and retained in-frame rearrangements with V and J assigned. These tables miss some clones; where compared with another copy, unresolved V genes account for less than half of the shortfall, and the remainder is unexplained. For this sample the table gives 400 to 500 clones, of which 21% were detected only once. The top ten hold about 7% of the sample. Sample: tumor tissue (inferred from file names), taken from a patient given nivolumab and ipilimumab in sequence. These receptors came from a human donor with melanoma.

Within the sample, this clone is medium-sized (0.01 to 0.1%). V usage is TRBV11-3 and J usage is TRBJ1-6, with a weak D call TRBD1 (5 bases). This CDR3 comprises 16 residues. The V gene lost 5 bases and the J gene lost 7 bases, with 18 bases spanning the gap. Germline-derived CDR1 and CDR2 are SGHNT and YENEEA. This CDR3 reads CASSRGPPALNSPLHF. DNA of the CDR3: TGTGCCAGCAGCCGGGGACCTCCGGCCTTAAATTCACCCCTCCACTTT.

CDR3 region: CATSRDPGGRTGELFF. CDR3 bases: TGTGCCACCAGCAGAGATCCAGGGGGGCGCACCGGGGAGCTGTTTTTT. This chain uses TRBV15 with TRBJ2-2; D may be TRBD1 (7 bases). The germline V gene has CDR1 LNHNV and CDR2 YYDKDF (reference sequence). Trimming pared 0 bases from V and 4 bases from J, leaving 12 bases between. This CDR3 is built from 16 residues.

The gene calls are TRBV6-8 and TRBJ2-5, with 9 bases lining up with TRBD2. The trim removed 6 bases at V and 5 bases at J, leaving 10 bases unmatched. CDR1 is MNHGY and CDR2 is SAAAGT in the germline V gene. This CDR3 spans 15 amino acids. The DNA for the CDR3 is TGTGCCAGCAGAGGAGGCGGGGGGGCCGGGGAGACCCAGTACTTC. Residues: CASRGGGGAGETQYF.

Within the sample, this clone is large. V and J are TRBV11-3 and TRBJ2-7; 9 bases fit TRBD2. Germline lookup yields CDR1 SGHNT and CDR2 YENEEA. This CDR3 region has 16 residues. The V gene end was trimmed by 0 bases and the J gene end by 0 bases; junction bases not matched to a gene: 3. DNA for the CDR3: TGTGCCAGCAGCTTAGAACAGCGGGAGGTCTCCTACGAGCAGTACTTC. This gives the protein CASSLEQREVSYEQYF.

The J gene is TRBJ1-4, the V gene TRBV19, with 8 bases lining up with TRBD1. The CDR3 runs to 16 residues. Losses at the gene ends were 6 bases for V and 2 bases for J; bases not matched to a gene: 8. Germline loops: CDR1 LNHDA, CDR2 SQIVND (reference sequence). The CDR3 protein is CASRNRGGSTNEKLFF. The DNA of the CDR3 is TGTGCCAGTAGAAACAGGGGGGGCTCGACTAATGAAAAACTGTTTTTT. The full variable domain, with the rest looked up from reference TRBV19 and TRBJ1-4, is DGGITQSPKYLFRKEGQNVTLSCEQNLNHDAMYWYRQDPGQGLRLIYYSQIVNDFQKGDIAEGYSVSREKKESFPLTVTSAQKNPTAFYLCASRNRGGSTNEKLFFGSGTQLSVL.

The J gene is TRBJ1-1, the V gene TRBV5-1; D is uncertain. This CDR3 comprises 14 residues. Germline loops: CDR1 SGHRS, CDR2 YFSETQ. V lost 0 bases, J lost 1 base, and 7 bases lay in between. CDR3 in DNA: TGCGCCAGCAGCTTGGAGGCAGGGAACACTGAAGCTTTCTTT. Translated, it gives CASSLEAGNTEAFF.

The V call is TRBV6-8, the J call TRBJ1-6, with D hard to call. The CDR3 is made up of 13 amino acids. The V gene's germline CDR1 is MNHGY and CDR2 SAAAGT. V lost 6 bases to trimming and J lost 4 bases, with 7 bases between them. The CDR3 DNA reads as TGTGCCAGCAGGGGTGGGTATAATTCACCCCTCCACTTT. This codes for CASRGGYNSPLHF.

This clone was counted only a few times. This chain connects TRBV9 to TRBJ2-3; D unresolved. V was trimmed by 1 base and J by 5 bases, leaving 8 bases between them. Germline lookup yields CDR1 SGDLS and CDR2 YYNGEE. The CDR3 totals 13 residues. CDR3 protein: CASSVPGRDTQYF. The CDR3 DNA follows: TGTGCCAGCAGCGTACCTGGTAGAGATACGCAGTATTTT. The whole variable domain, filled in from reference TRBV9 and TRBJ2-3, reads DSGVTQTPKHLITATGQRVTLRCSPRSGDLSVYWYQQSLDQGLQFLIQYYNGEERAKGNILERFSAQQFPDLHSELNLSSLELGDSALYFCASSVPGRDTQYFGPGTRLTVL.

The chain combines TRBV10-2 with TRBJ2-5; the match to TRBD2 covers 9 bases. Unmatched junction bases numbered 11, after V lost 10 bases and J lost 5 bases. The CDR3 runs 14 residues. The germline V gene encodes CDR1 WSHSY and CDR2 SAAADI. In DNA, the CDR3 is TGCGCCATCGGGACTAGCCAGAGTAGGGAGACCCAGTACTTC. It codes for CAIGTSQSRETQYF.

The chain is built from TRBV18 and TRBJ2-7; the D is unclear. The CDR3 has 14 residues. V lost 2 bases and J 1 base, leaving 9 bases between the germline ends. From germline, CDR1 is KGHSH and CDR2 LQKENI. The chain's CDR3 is CASSPLSISYEQYF. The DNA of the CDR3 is TGTGCCAGCTCACCATTAAGCATATCCTACGAGCAGTACTTC.

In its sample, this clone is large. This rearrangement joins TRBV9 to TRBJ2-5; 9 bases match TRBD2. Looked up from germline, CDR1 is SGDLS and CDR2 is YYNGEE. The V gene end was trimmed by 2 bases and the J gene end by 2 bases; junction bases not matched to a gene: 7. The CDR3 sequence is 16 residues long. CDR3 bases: TGTGCCAGCAGCGTCGGGACTAGCTCTGAACAAGAGACCCAGTACTTC. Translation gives CASSVGTSSEQETQYF.

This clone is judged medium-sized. CDR3: CASSQDTGTGNTGELFF. The CDR3, as DNA: TGCGCCAGCAGCCAAGATACCGGGACAGGGAACACCGGGGAGCTGTTTTTT. The J gene is TRBJ2-2, the V gene TRBV4-1, with 8 bases lining up with TRBD1. After removal of 0 bases from V and 1 base from J, the junction contained 4 bases not matched to a gene. The CDR3 runs 17 residues. CDR1 MGHRA and CDR2 YSYEKL come from the germline V gene.

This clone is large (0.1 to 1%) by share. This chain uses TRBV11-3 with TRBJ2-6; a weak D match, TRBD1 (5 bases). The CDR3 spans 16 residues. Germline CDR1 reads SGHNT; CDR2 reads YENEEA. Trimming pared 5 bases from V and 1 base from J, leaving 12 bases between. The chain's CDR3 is CASSILQGSGANVLTF. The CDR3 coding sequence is TGTGCCAGCAGCATACTGCAGGGATCTGGGGCCAACGTCCTGACTTTC.

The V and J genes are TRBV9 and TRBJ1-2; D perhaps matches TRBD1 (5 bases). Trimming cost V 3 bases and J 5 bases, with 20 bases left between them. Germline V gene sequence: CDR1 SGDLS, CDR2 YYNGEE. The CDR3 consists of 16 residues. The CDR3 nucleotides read TGTGCCAGCAGCGCCCCCTCCGCGGGGCGCGGATATGGCTACACCTTC. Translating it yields CASSAPSAGRGYGYTF. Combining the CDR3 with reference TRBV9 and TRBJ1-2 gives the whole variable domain DSGVTQTPKHLITATGQRVTLRCSPRSGDLSVYWYQQSLDQGLQFLIQYYNGEERAKGNILERFSAQQFPDLHSELNLSSLELGDSALYFCASSAPSAGRGYGYTFGSGTRLTVV.

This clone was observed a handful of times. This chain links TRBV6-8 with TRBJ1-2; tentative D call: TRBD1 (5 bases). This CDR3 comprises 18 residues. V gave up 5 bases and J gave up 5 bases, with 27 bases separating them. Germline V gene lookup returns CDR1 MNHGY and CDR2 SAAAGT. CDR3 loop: CASSDARQGGAWAYGYTF. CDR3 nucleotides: TGTGCCAGCAGTGATGCCCGTCAAGGAGGGGCCTGGGCATATGGCTACACCTTC.

CDR3 nucleotides: TGTGCCTGGAGTAGGCGGACAGGTGAAGCTTTCTTT. This sequence encodes CAWSRRTGEAFF. The J gene is TRBJ1-1, the V gene TRBV30, with 7 nucleotides matching TRBD1. CDR3 size: 12 residues. The germline V gene has CDR1 GTSNPN and CDR2 SVGIG (reference sequence). Trimming at V came to 2 bases and at J to 7 bases, leaving 4 bases not matched to a gene. The whole variable domain, filled in from reference TRBV30 and TRBJ1-1, reads SQTIHQWPATLVQPVGSPLSLECTVEGTSNPNLYWYRQAAGRGLQLLFYSVGIGQISSEVPQNLSASRPQDRQFILSSKKLLLSDSGFYLCAWSRRTGEAFFGQGTRLTVV.

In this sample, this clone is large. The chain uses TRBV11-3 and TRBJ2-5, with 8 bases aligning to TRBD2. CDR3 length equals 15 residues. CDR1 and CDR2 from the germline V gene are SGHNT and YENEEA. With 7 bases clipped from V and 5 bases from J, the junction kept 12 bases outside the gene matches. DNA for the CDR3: TGTGCCAGCATTGACAGCGGGAGCGGTTCCGAGACCCAGTACTTC. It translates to CASIDSGSGSETQYF.